Detailed here is one T cell receptor beta chain. Its specificity is not known. The sample belongs to a study of T cell responses to AZD1222 COVID-19 vaccine. On the study more broadly: Pooling of second doses given at about 4 or about 12 weeks was done. Study-wide findings and caveats: Unmutated variant regions are reportedly targeted by nearly half of spike-specific TCRs.

The CDR3 is made up of 13 amino acids. Germline loops: CDR1 MRHNA, CDR2 SNTAGT. V was shortened by 4 bases and J by 3 bases, with 10 bases between the two germline ends. Clones were sequenced by immunoSEQ multiplex PCR, and TCRdb holds only the in-frame ones, with some missing. The sample carries 150,000 to 200,000 clones, about nine tenths recorded once. This TCR was recovered from an adult in good health. Sequencing used peripheral blood, obtained on day 0 of AZD1222 vaccination. The chain couples TRBV6-4 to TRBJ2-7; D might be TRBD2 (5 bases). The CDR3 loop is CASSAAAGYEQYF. CDR3 DNA: TGTGCCAGCAGTGCGGCGGCGGGCTACGAGCAGTACTTC.